These T cell receptor beta chains were read from a single sample in a study of shared clonotypes between healthy human individuals. TCRdb's table, derived via immunoSEQ multiplex PCR, lists solely in-frame clones and lacks some. The table shows about 2,200,000 clones, with under 95% occurring only once. The sample comprised naive CD8+ T cells from PBMCs. The source is a man aged 18 to 29 in good health. Some clones in this sample may be carry-over from other donors' samples. Both conserved end residues are part of each CDR3. The D gene is left open where the match is weak. A clone size is listed for some rows: how often the clone was seen (once, few, many), or a class if it is expanded.

abundance | d_gene | j_gene | v_gene | CDR3nt | CDR3aa
NA | NA | TRBJ1-1 | TRBV13 | TGTGCCAGCAGCTTAGTCGGACAGACTGCGAGAGCTTTCTTT | CASSLVGQTARAFF
once | TRBD1 | TRBJ2-1 | TRBV11-2 | TGTGCCAGCAGCTTCCGGGGGACAGGCAATGAGCAGTTCTTC | CASSFRGTGNEQFF
NA | TRBD2 | TRBJ2-1 | TRBV11-2 | TGTGCCAGCAGCCGGACTAGCGGGAGTCTCTACAATGAGCAGTTCTTC | CASSRTSGSLYNEQFF
NA | TRBD1 | TRBJ1-1 | TRBV4-1 | TGCGCCAGCAGCCAAGACCCGGGAGGGGACAGGGGAAACACTGAAGCTTTCTTT | CASSQDPGGDRGNTEAFF
once | TRBD2 | TRBJ2-3 | TRBV5-4 | TGTGCCAGCAGCTTGAGGCGGGAGCTTCCCACAGATACGCAGTATTTT | CASSLRRELPTDTQYF
NA | TRBD1 | TRBJ2-5 | TRBV7-2 | TGTGCCAGCAGCTTGATTACAGGGGGCGGGAGTCAGTACTTC | CASSLITGGGSQYF
once | TRBD1 | TRBJ2-7 | TRBV27 | TGTGCCAGCAGTCCCCGACAGGGTTCGGGGGAGCAGTACTTC | CASSPRQGSGEQYF
NA | NA | TRBJ2-1 | TRBV1 | TGCACCAGCAGCCGGGTTGGAAGAGCGGGAGTAATACACAATGAGCAGTTCTTC | CTSSRVGRAGVIHNEQFF
NA | NA | TRBJ2-7 | TRBV27 | TGTGCCAGCAGTCATGGACAGTCCACGGAGCAGTACTTC | CASSHGQSTEQYF
NA | NA | TRBJ2-7 | TRBV27 | TGTGCCAGCAGTTTATCGATAGAGGGCCTCTACGAGCAGTACTTC | CASSLSIEGLYEQYF
NA | TRBD1 | TRBJ2-7 | TRBV7-3 | TGTGCCAGCAGTTGGACAGGGGGTACCTACGAGCAGTACTTC | CASSWTGGTYEQYF
NA | TRBD2 | TRBJ2-1 | TRBV29-1 | TGCAGCGTTGTTGTAGCGGGAGTCCTACGGTACAATGAGCAGTTCTTC | CSVVVAGVLRYNEQFF
NA | NA | TRBJ2-7 | TRBV11-2 | TGTGCCAGCGGGACGGTGCAAGGTTCCTATGAGCAGTACTTC | CASGTVQGSYEQYF
NA | NA | TRBJ2-1 | TRBV6-5 | TGTGCCAGCACCCAGTCAAGGCCTGTCTCTGGTGAGCAGTTCTTC | CASTQSRPVSGEQFF
NA | TRBD1 | TRBJ1-2 | TRBV28 | TGTGCCAGCAGTTTATTGGACAGGCCCGACCAAAACTATGGCTACACCTTC | CASSLLDRPDQNYGYTF
NA | NA | TRBJ2-7 | TRBV4-3 | TGCGCCAGCAGCCAAGATCTAGGACGGCAAAGCTCCTACGAGCAGTACTTC | CASSQDLGRQSSYEQYF
NA | TRBD1 | TRBJ2-7 | TRBV6-6 | TGTGCCAGCAGTTACTCGGACCGGACAGGGGGCTACGAGCAGTACTTC | CASSYSDRTGGYEQYF
NA | TRBD2 | TRBJ2-7 | TRBV27 | TGTGCCAGCAGTATGACTAGCGGGAGAACTCGGCAGTACTTC | CASSMTSGRTRQYF
NA | NA | TRBJ1-1 | TRBV18 | TGTGCCAGCTCACCAGGGGGCCGAACTGAAGCTTTCTTT | CASSPGGRTEAFF
NA | NA | TRBJ2-7 | TRBV28 | TGTGCCAGCAGCCGGCGCGGGTGGGACTACGAGCAGTACTTC | CASSRRGWDYEQYF
NA | TRBD1 | TRBJ2-7 | TRBV7-8 | TGTGCCAGCAGCTTCCGACAGGGGCCTAATACCTACGAGCAGTACTTC | CASSFRQGPNTYEQYF
NA | TRBD1 | TRBJ1-1 | TRBV28 | TGTGCCAGCAGTTTCCCATGGACAGGAGGGGGTGGCACTGAAGCTTTCTTT | CASSFPWTGGGGTEAFF
NA | TRBD2 | TRBJ2-5 | TRBV5-5 | TGTGCCAGCAGCTGGGGGACTAGCCAAGAGACCCAGTACTTC | CASSWGTSQETQYF
NA | NA | TRBJ2-7 | TRBV19 | TGTGCCAGTAGTCCGACAAACTGGGGCTACGAGCAGTACTTC | CASSPTNWGYEQYF
NA | TRBD1 | TRBJ2-3 | TRBV6-5 | TGTGCCAGCAGGAGCCGGGACAGGGGGCCGGATACGCAGTATTTT | CASRSRDRGPDTQYF
NA | NA | TRBJ1-1 | TRBV28 | TGTGCCAGCAGTTTATACGACACTGAAGCTTTCTTT | CASSLYDTEAFF
NA | NA | TRBJ2-2 | TRBV7-2 | TGTGCCAGCAGCTTCCACAGGAACACCGGGGAGCTGTTTTTT | CASSFHRNTGELFF
NA | NA | TRBJ2-5 | TRBV27 | TGTGCCAGCAGGTTACGGGGGACAGAGCGAGAGACCCAGTACTTC | CASRLRGTERETQYF
few | NA | TRBJ1-1 | TRBV29-1 | TGCAGCGTTGGCCTTAGGACAGCCTCAACCACTGAAGCTTTCTTT | CSVGLRTASTTEAFF
NA | NA | TRBJ2-7 | TRBV29-1 | TGCAGCGTTTCCGGTGACAGTCCCTACGAGCAGTACTTC | CSVSGDSPYEQYF
NA | NA | TRBJ1-1 | TRBV6-5 | TGTGCCAGCTCTTCAAGCGCGGAGGAGAACACTGAAGCTTTCTTT | CASSSSAEENTEAFF
NA | TRBD1 | TRBJ1-1 | TRBV30 | TGTGCCTGGAGTGTCACAGGGGAATGGAACACTGAAGCTTTCTTT | CAWSVTGEWNTEAFF
NA | TRBD2 | TRBJ2-1 | TRBV29-1 | TGCAGCGTCGTGGGACTAGCGGGGAGATTCAATGAGCAGTTCTTC | CSVVGLAGRFNEQFF
NA | TRBD1 | TRBJ1-1 | TRBV7-8 | TGTGCCAGCAGCTTAGCCACAGGGGCCAGTATGGAAGCTTTCTTT | CASSLATGASMEAFF
once | NA | TRBJ2-5 | TRBV28 | TGTGCCAGCAGAGAGGGACACACAGTACAAGAGACCCAGTACTTC | CASREGHTVQETQYF
NA | TRBD1 | TRBJ1-1 | TRBV7-9 | TGTGCCAGCAGCCCCGCCGGGACAGAGAACACTGAAGCTTTCTTT | CASSPAGTENTEAFF
NA | TRBD1 | TRBJ2-7 | TRBV7-9 | TGTGCCAGCAGCTCCGGGACAGGATTTCTCGAGCAGTACTTC | CASSSGTGFLEQYF
NA | NA | TRBJ2-1 | TRBV29-1 | TGCAGCGTTGAAGATATCCGGGTCCCCTACAATGAGCAGTTCTTC | CSVEDIRVPYNEQFF
NA | NA | TRBJ1-5 | TRBV7-8 | TGTGCCAGCAGCCCGCCCGGCCAGCCCCAGCATTTT | CASSPPGQPQHF
NA | TRBD2 | TRBJ2-1 | TRBV7-9 | TGTGCCAGCAGCTTAGTCTTGCCTAGCGGGGTCCTTCCACATGAGCAGTTCTTC | CASSLVLPSGVLPHEQFF
NA | NA | TRBJ1-5 | TRBV19 | TGTGCCAGTTGGGGGGCCCTCGCCGGTCAGCCCCAGCATTTT | CASWGALAGQPQHF
once | TRBD1 | TRBJ2-5 | TRBV19 | TGTGCCAGTAAGGGGGCAGAGGAGACCCAGTACTTC | CASKGAEETQYF
NA | NA | TRBJ2-7 | TRBV10-3 | TGTGCCATCAGTGAGGTCCCGGAATCGAGGGAGCAGTACTTC | CAISEVPESREQYF
NA | NA | TRBJ1-2 | TRBV12-5 | TGTGCTAGTGGTTTGTGGCTGGGCAGGGAAGGCTACACCTTC | CASGLWLGREGYTF
NA | NA | TRBJ2-7 | TRBV27 | TGTGCCAGCAGTTTACGGGGGCTCTATGGGGAAGGGGAGCAGTACTTC | CASSLRGLYGEGEQYF
NA | NA | TRBJ2-7 | TRBV28 | TGTGCCAGCAACCATCCCAGGGATTTTGTCTACGAGCAGTACTTC | CASNHPRDFVYEQYF
NA | TRBD1 | TRBJ2-7 | TRBV7-2 | TGTGCCAGCAGCTACGCGACAGGGAGTTTTTACGAGCAGTACTTC | CASSYATGSFYEQYF